These T cell receptor beta chains were read from a single sample in a study of cytomegalovirus exposure and HLA in healthy donors. Produced via immunoSEQ multiplex PCR; TCRdb's table is partial and in-frame only. The sample shows about 150,000 clones, over 70% of them seen only once. The specimen was PBMCs. These receptors were collected from a man aged 25 to 40 in good health and CMV-seronegative. Each CDR3 is given with its conserved first and last residue. A D gene is named only where the DNA matches it firmly. For some rows the clone size is stated as once, few or many, or as a class when expanded; others skip it.

TRBJ1-5 | TRBV2 | - | - | TGTGCCAGCAGTGACTTCTCGGGGAAACAGCCCCAGCATTTT | CASSDFSGKQPQHF
TRBJ2-6 | TRBV28 | - | - | TGTGCCAGCAAACTAACAGGGTCTTGGACTGGGGCCAACGTCCTGACTTTC | CASKLTGSWTGANVLTF
TRBJ1-1 | TRBV5-1 | TRBD1 | - | TGCGCCAGCAGCTACTTGACAGGGTTGAACACTGAAGCTTTCTTT | CASSYLTGLNTEAFF
TRBJ1-3 | TRBV5-1 | - | - | TGCGCCAGCAGCTTGGGAGGGTATGGAAACACCATATATTTT | CASSLGGYGNTIYF
TRBJ2-1 | TRBV10-3 | - | - | TGTGCCATCACGCCGTCGGGGATAGAGTACAATGAGCAGTTCTTC | CAITPSGIEYNEQFF
TRBJ2-3 | TRBV6-1 | - | - | TGTGCCAGCAGTACGGACAGCCCAGATACGCAGTATTTT | CASSTDSPDTQYF
TRBJ2-5 | TRBV4-2 | TRBD2 | once | TGTGCCAGCAGCCACCAACCCAAGCGGGAGAAGCTGCGGAAAGAGACCCAGTACTTC | CASSHQPKREKLRKETQYF
TRBJ2-1 | TRBV5-4 | TRBD2 | - | TGTGCCAGCAGCAGGGGACTAGCGGGAGAGGATGAGCAGTTCTTC | CASSRGLAGEDEQFF
TRBJ2-3 | TRBV5-6 | TRBD2 | - | TGTGCCAGCAGCTTGATTGCTAGCGGGGTTTCAGATACGCAGTATTTT | CASSLIASGVSDTQYF
TRBJ2-1 | TRBV6-5 | - | - | TGTGCCAGCTATGTAGGCGGGAACTCCTACAATGAGCAGTTCTTC | CASYVGGNSYNEQFF
TRBJ1-2 | TRBV30 | TRBD1 | - | TGTGCCTGGAGGGGGACAGGAGATAACTATGGCTACACCTTC | CAWRGTGDNYGYTF
TRBJ1-5 | TRBV28 | TRBD1 | - | TGTGCCAGCAGTTTGGGACAGGGGTCGCAGCCCCAGCATTTT | CASSLGQGSQPQHF
TRBJ1-4 | TRBV2 | - | - | TGTGCCAGCAGTGAAGTCGAGGGGGAGAGATCTGAAAAACTGTTTTTT | CASSEVEGERSEKLFF
TRBJ2-3 | TRBV7-2 | TRBD1 | - | TGTGCCAGCAGCGCTTGGACAGGGAGCACAGATACGCAGTATTTT | CASSAWTGSTDTQYF
TRBJ1-2 | TRBV10-3 | - | - | TGTGCCATCAGTGCGTCAGGGGCCCGTGGCTACACCTTC | CAISASGARGYTF
TRBJ1-5 | TRBV5-8 | - | few | TGTGCCAGCAGCCTCATCAGGGGTCAGCCCCAGCATTTT | CASSLIRGQPQHF
TRBJ2-7 | TRBV4-2 | - | - | TGTGCCAGCAGCCAAGATAACAGAGCCTACGAGCAGTACTTC | CASSQDNRAYEQYF
TRBJ2-7 | TRBV4-2 | TRBD2 | - | TGTGCCAGCAGCCAATGGGCGGGGGACTCCTACGAGCAGTACTTC | CASSQWAGDSYEQYF
TRBJ1-1 | TRBV18 | - | once | TGTGCCAGCTCACCACCGGTGGGAGGAACGACTTTCTTT | CASSPPVGGTTFF
TRBJ2-7 | TRBV27 | - | - | TGTGCCAGCAGGCTGAGGAGGGCGTTTCCGCCCTACGAGCAGTACTTC | CASRLRRAFPPYEQYF
TRBJ2-1 | TRBV7-9 | - | - | TGTGCCAGCAGCTTAGCGTTGTGGGAGGCGGGTGAGCAGTTCTTC | CASSLALWEAGEQFF
TRBJ2-3 | TRBV28 | - | - | TGTGCCAGCAGTTTTCAGGGGAGCACAGATACGCAGTATTTT | CASSFQGSTDTQYF
TRBJ1-1 | TRBV9 | - | - | TGTGCCAGCAGCCCGCGGCTGGGGAGTACCCGTTACACTGAAGCTTTCTTT | CASSPRLGSTRYTEAFF
TRBJ2-1 | TRBV6-5 | - | - | TGTGCCAGCAGTTACGGCTATGAGCAGTTCTTC | CASSYGYEQFF
TRBJ2-1 | TRBV7-6 | - | - | TGTGCCAGCAGCTTATCGGCAGGCTACGGGGATGAGCAGTTCTTC | CASSLSAGYGDEQFF
TRBJ2-5 | TRBV6-6 | - | - | TGTGCCAGCAGTCGGCCGGGCCCACAGGACGGGGAGACCCAGTACTTC | CASSRPGPQDGETQYF
TRBJ2-5 | TRBV28 | - | - | TGTGCCAGCAGTTTTCGTTGGGGAGGCGGGTACTTC | CASSFRWGGGYF
TRBJ2-3 | TRBV5-1 | - | - | TGCGCCAGCAGCTTGGGGGACACAGGGAAGGGAGGCACAGATACGCAGTATTTT | CASSLGDTGKGGTDTQYF
TRBJ2-1 | TRBV2 | TRBD2 | - | TGTGCCAGCAACGGGGTGCGGGAGACTCGGAATGAGCAGTTCTTC | CASNGVRETRNEQFF
TRBJ2-7 | TRBV6-6 | TRBD2 | few | TGTGCCGCGACGGGCTCTAGCGGAACCTACGAGCAGTACTTC | CAATGSSGTYEQYF
TRBJ2-7 | TRBV5-1 | TRBD2 | - | TGCGCCAGCAGTCTCTCCGGGACTAGAGCCTACGAGCAGTACTTC | CASSLSGTRAYEQYF
TRBJ1-5 | TRBV7-9 | - | - | TGTGCCAGCAGCGCCCAAGGAGGGTCGAGCAATCAGCCCCAGCATTTT | CASSAQGGSSNQPQHF
TRBJ2-1 | TRBV9 | - | - | TGTGCCAGCAGCCCCGGGACTCCCACCTACAATGAGCAGTTCTTC | CASSPGTPTYNEQFF
TRBJ1-1 | TRBV15 | - | - | TGTGCCACCAGCAGGCTTACTATGGATCTGACGAACCAACTGCTCGGGGCTTTCTTT | CATSRLTMDLTNQLLGAFF
TRBJ2-7 | TRBV6-5 | TRBD2 | - | TGTGCCAGCAGTGCACCGGGACTAGCGGGGTACGAGCAGTACTTC | CASSAPGLAGYEQYF
TRBJ2-3 | TRBV6-5 | TRBD2 | - | TGTGCCAGCAGTTACTCGAGACGGGGGGGCACAGATACGCAGTATTTT | CASSYSRRGGTDTQYF
TRBJ2-1 | TRBV27 | - | - | TGTGCCAGCAGTTTAAAAATCCCGACACAAAACAAGGTACATGAGCAGTTCTTC | CASSLKIPTQNKVHEQFF
TRBJ2-3 | TRBV25-1 | - | - | TGTGCCAGCAGTATCGTAGTCGGTACGCAGTATTTT | CASSIVVGTQYF
TRBJ2-7 | TRBV11-2 | TRBD2 | - | TGTGCCAGCAGCTTAGATCTAGCGGGAGGAATCATCTCCTACGAGCAGTACTTC | CASSLDLAGGIISYEQYF
TRBJ2-7 | TRBV29-1 | TRBD2 | - | TGCAGCGCCGGGAGGGACCTTGTGGGAGAGCAGTACTTC | CSAGRDLVGEQYF
TRBJ2-7 | TRBV10-3 | TRBD1 | - | TGTGCCATCAGTGCCTCCCGGACAGGGGCCCCTTACGAGCAGTACTTC | CAISASRTGAPYEQYF
TRBJ1-1 | TRBV9 | - | - | TGTGCCAGCAGCGTAGAAGCCATGAACACTGAAGCTTTCTTT | CASSVEAMNTEAFF
TRBJ2-7 | TRBV27 | TRBD1 | - | TGTGCCAGCACCAAAAAACCGGGACAGGGGGGAAAGACATACGAGCAGTACTTC | CASTKKPGQGGKTYEQYF
TRBJ2-1 | TRBV2 | TRBD2 | - | TGTGCCAGCACCAAATTGACTAGCGGGAATGAGCAGTTCTTC | CASTKLTSGNEQFF
TRBJ2-3 | TRBV9 | TRBD2 | - | TGTGCCAGCAGCGCCGGGACTAGCGGGACGTACACAGATACGCAGTATTTT | CASSAGTSGTYTDTQYF
TRBJ2-1 | TRBV6-5 | TRBD1 | - | TGTGCCAGCACCTTACGAGGGGGCCATGAGCAGTTCTTC | CASTLRGGHEQFF
TRBJ1-5 | TRBV7-2 | - | - | TGTGCCAGCAGCTTAGTGGGAGGCAATCAGCCCCAGCATTTT | CASSLVGGNQPQHF
TRBJ2-1 | TRBV28 | - | - | TGTGCCAGCAGTTTTTCCCCCTCCTTGTTCTTC | CASSFSPSLFF
TRBJ1-4 | TRBV7-9 | TRBD1 | - | TGTGCCAGCAGCCTAGGGACAGCTAATGAAAAACTGTTTTTT | CASSLGTANEKLFF
TRBJ1-3 | TRBV5-1 | TRBD1 | - | TGCGCCAGCAGCTTGGAACCCACCGACAGGGCTGGAAACACCATATATTTT | CASSLEPTDRAGNTIYF
TRBJ2-3 | TRBV11-2 | - | - | TGTGCCAGCGGGCGGGGGCGGGCAGATACGCAGTATTTT | CASGRGRADTQYF
TRBJ1-2 | TRBV5-4 | - | - | TGTGCCAGCAGCCTCGGACAAGTTGGCTACACCTTC | CASSLGQVGYTF